This passage covers 16 T cell receptor beta chains from one sample sequenced in a study of identical twins. TCRdb re-analysed the 5' RACE reads in MiXCR, keeping a single row per CDR3 protein. The sample lists around 450,000 distinct CDR3 sequences, approximately 15% occurring once. These data also formed part of another study, on yellow fever vaccine responses in identical twins.

Sequences were obtained from CD4+ T cells sorted from blood. The source is a woman aged 18 to 35 in good health.

CDR3 in DNA: TGTGCCACCAGTGATCGACAGGCCCACGAGCAGTACTTC. It translates to CATSDRQAHEQYF. V usage is TRBV24-1 and J usage is TRBJ2-7; possible D gene TRBD1, 6 bases. The germline V gene has CDR1 KGHDR and CDR2 SFDVKD. The V end was cut by 3 bases, the J end by 5 bases, with 10 bases between. The CDR3 runs to 13 residues.

The chain recombines TRBV5-1 with TRBJ2-1, with D perhaps matching TRBD1 or TRBD2 (7 bases each). V was shortened by 0 bases and J by 7 bases, with 14 bases between the two germline ends. Per the germline V gene, CDR1 is SGHRS and CDR2 is YFSETQ. The CDR3 length is 15 residues. Here the CDR3 DNA reads TGCGCCAGCAGCTTGGCCAGGGGGGGTTTGAATGAGCAGTTCTTC. Translation gives CASSLARGGLNEQFF.

The J gene is TRBJ2-2, the V gene TRBV29-1, with D perhaps matching TRBD2 (6 bases). Germline CDR1 and CDR2: SQVTM and ANQGSEA. The V and J ends lost 6 bases and 6 bases respectively, with 17 bases between them. This CDR3 spans 14 amino acids. The DNA for the CDR3 is TGCAGCGTAGGAATGGCGGGGTGGGCCGGGGAGCTGTTTTTT. Residues: CSVGMAGWAGELFF.

The chain couples TRBV5-1 to TRBJ2-7; 7 bases align to TRBD1. The CDR3 covers 15 residues. V gave up 4 bases and J gave up 2 bases; unmatched junction bases: 9. Germline V CDR1 and CDR2: SGHRS, YFSETQ. DNA for the CDR3: TGCGCCAGCAGCGGGATCCAGGGACAGACCTACGAGCAGTACTTC. Encoded protein: CASSGIQGQTYEQYF.

The CDR3 here is CASSPRLRQGPHGYTF. The CDR3 DNA reads as TGTGCCAGCAGCCCGCGCCTCCGACAGGGACCCCATGGCTACACCTTC. This chain connects TRBV14 to TRBJ1-2, with TRBD1 matching 7 bases. This CDR3 has 16 amino acids. J lost 6 bases, V lost 4 bases, and 14 bases had no gene match. CDR1 and CDR2 from the germline V gene are SGHDN and FVKESK.

The chain couples TRBV7-9 to TRBJ2-1, with D perhaps matching TRBD2 (5 bases). Germline V gene lookup returns CDR1 SEHNR and CDR2 FQNEAQ (reference sequence). The CDR3 length is 14 residues. Trimming removed 4 bases at V and 2 bases at J, with 9 bases between. CDR3 sequence: CASSYAGTYNEQFF. CDR3 nucleotide sequence: TGTGCCAGCAGCTACGCCGGGACCTACAATGAGCAGTTCTTC.

This clonotype appeared a few times. V gene TRBV20-1 combines with J gene TRBJ1-1; D not resolved. The CDR3 is 13 residues long. Per germline, CDR1 DFQATT and CDR2 SNEGSKA (reference sequence). V gave up 3 bases and J gave up 2 bases, with 10 bases separating them. CDR3 in DNA: TGCAGTGCTAGTGGCGTGGCTAACACTGAAGCTTTCTTT. Encoded protein: CSASGVANTEAFF.

CDR3 loop: CASSARPNTEAFF. DNA for the CDR3: TGTGCCAGCAGCGCTAGACCGAACACTGAAGCTTTCTTT. The V and J genes are TRBV9 and TRBJ1-1, with D unresolved. This CDR3 region has 13 residues. Trimming took off 3 bases at V and 1 base at J, with 7 bases between the two ends. Germline V CDR1 and CDR2: SGDLS, YYNGEE.

This clonotype occurred many times. This chain uses TRBV7-2 with TRBJ1-5, with TRBD1 as a possible D gene (5 bases). The germline V and J ends were trimmed by 3 bases and 2 bases, with 14 bases remaining between them. Per the germline V gene, CDR1 is SGHTA and CDR2 is FQGNSA. CDR3 length: 16 residues. The DNA for the CDR3 is TGTGCCAGCAGCTTCCGGGGGAGCGGGGGCAATCAGCCCCAGCATTTT. Its translation: CASSFRGSGGNQPQHF. Full variable domain (outside the CDR3, taken from reference TRBV7-2 and TRBJ1-5): GAGVSQSPSNKVTEKGKDVELRCDPISGHTALYWYRQSLGQGLEFLIYFQGNSAPDKSGLPSDRFSAERTGGSVSTLTIQRTQQEDSAVYLCASSFRGSGGNQPQHFGDGTRLSIL.

The CDR3 DNA reads as TGCAGTGGAACAACGGGCCTTTCCTACGAGCAGTACTTC. This gives the protein CSGTTGLSYEQYF. J is TRBJ2-7 and V is TRBV20-1, with no clear D. The CDR3 loop spans 13 amino acids. V lost 7 bases and J lost 1, with 14 bases in between. Per germline, CDR1 DFQATT and CDR2 SNEGSKA (reference sequence).

The chain links TRBV20-1 to TRBJ2-7, with D perhaps matching TRBD1 or TRBD2 (5 bases each). The germline V gene has CDR1 DFQATT and CDR2 SNEGSKA (reference sequence). Between the trimmed V and J ends, which lost 6 bases and 7 bases, there was a span of 13 bases. CDR3 size: 11 residues. The CDR3 region has the DNA TGCAGTGCAGACGACAGAGGGGAGCAGTACTTC. Protein: CSADDRGEQYF.

This clonotype was counted once. The V gene is TRBV19, the J gene TRBJ2-7; D unclear. The CDR3 is 16 amino acids. The V and J ends lost 1 base and 0 bases respectively, with 13 bases between them. Germline CDR1 reads LNHDA; CDR2 reads SQIVND (reference sequence). CDR3: CASSIGPVADSYEQYF. The DNA of the CDR3 is TGTGCCAGTAGTATAGGGCCAGTGGCAGACTCCTACGAGCAGTACTTC.

The chain uses TRBV28 and TRBJ2-7; TRBD2 agrees at 12 bases. The CDR3 spans 13 residues. CDR1 and CDR2 (germline): MDHEN, SYDVKM. Germline trimming cut 8 bases from V and 13 bases from J; bases unmatched to any gene: 12. In nucleotides, the CDR3 is TGTGCCAGCTCGGTGGTGGGACTAGCGGGTCCCTACTTC. It is translated as CASSVVGLAGPYF.

The chain has TRBV7-2 and TRBJ2-1; D is uncertain. Trimming stripped 5 bases from V and 0 bases from J, with 17 bases between. CDR1 and CDR2 (germline): SGHTA, FQGNSA. The length of the CDR3 is 17 residues. The chain's CDR3 is CASSPDSRDPSYNEQFF. The DNA of the CDR3 is TGTGCCAGCAGCCCAGACTCCCGCGATCCCTCCTACAATGAGCAGTTCTTC.

The chain links TRBV19 to TRBJ2-2; weak D call: TRBD2 (6 bases). The CDR3 contains 15 residues. V was shortened by 6 bases and J by 5 bases, with 16 bases between the two germline ends. Germline CDR1 and CDR2: LNHDA and SQIVND (reference sequence). The CDR3 loop is CASRIGGSRTGELFF. The CDR3 DNA follows: TGTGCCAGTAGAATCGGGGGATCGCGTACCGGGGAGCTGTTTTTT.

This clonotype has only a few counts. J is TRBJ2-1 and V is TRBV6-4; the D call may be TRBD1 or TRBD2 (5 bases each). This CDR3 has 15 amino acids. The V end lost 2 bases, the J end lost 3 bases, and 11 bases lay between the germline ends. CDR1 MRHNA and CDR2 SNTAGT come from the germline V gene. The CDR3 is CASSDGGAYYNEQFF. In DNA form, the CDR3 reads TGTGCCAGCAGTGACGGGGGAGCGTACTACAATGAGCAGTTCTTC.